This passage covers 6 T cell receptor beta chains from one sample sequenced in a study of siplizumab effects on memory and regulatory T cells. Assay used: immunoSEQ multiplex PCR; TCRdb lists only in-frame clones, some missing. The sample includes approximately 94,000 clones, approximately 94% of them seen just once. Sequences were obtained from non-Treg CD4+ T cells sorted from blood. These receptors were collected from a human donor in good health.

The V and J genes are TRBV10-3 and TRBJ2-7; 8 nucleotides line up with TRBD2. CDR3 length: 15 residues. The ends lost 10 bases at V and 0 bases at J; junction bases unmatched: 11. CDR1 ENHRY and CDR2 SYGVKD come from the germline V gene. As DNA, the CDR3 is TGTGCCACGAAACCGACTAGCGAGTTCTCCTACGAGCAGTACTTC. As protein: CATKPTSEFSYEQYF.

This chain joins TRBV6-4 and TRBJ2-2; D tentatively reads TRBD1 or TRBD2 (6 bases each). Germline V gene data show CDR1 as MRHNA and CDR2 as SNTAGT. Trimming pared 8 bases from V and 6 bases from J, leaving 13 bases between. CDR3 size: 13 residues. The CDR3 spells CASGPGGPGELFF. As DNA, the CDR3 is TGTGCCAGCGGCCCCGGGGGCCCCGGGGAGCTGTTTTTT.

The gene calls are TRBV6-5 and TRBJ1-1; D remains unclear. CDR3 length: 12 residues. Germline V gene lookup returns CDR1 MNHEY and CDR2 SVGAGI. The germline V and J ends were trimmed by 2 bases and 3 bases, with 4 bases remaining between them. DNA for the CDR3: TGTGCCAGCAGTTACGGGGACACTGAAGCTTTCTTT. Translation gives CASSYGDTEAFF.

The chain carries TRBV2 and TRBJ2-7; 10 nucleotides agree with TRBD2. The CDR3 is made up of 14 amino acids. The germline gives CDR1 SNHLY, CDR2 FYNNEI. Losses at the gene ends were 4 bases for V and 6 bases for J; bases not matched to a gene: 6. CDR3 amino acids: CASSVSSGGPEQYF. The CDR3 DNA is TGTGCCAGCAGTGTATCTAGCGGGGGCCCCGAGCAGTACTTC.

CDR3 residues: CASSKTGLYEQYF. CDR3 nucleotide sequence: TGTGCCAGTAGTAAAACAGGGCTTTACGAGCAGTACTTC. This sequence joins TRBV19 and TRBJ2-7, with D maybe TRBD1 (6 bases). CDR3 length equals 13 residues. V was shortened by 4 bases and J by 4 bases, with 11 bases between the two germline ends. Germline V lookup: CDR1 LNHDA, CDR2 SQIVND (reference sequence).

The chain uses TRBV25-1 and TRBJ2-3; perhaps TRBD1 as D (5 bases). V was pared by 5 bases and J by 3 bases, with 12 bases between. In germline, CDR1 is MGHDK, CDR2 SYGVNS. This CDR3 contains 14 residues. DNA for the CDR3: TGTGCCAGCAGTCTAGGTCAGGGAACAGATACGCAGTATTTT. This encodes CASSLGQGTDTQYF.